This T cell receptor beta chain was recovered during a study of tumor-infiltrating lymphocytes in oesophageal squamous cell carcinoma (dated by TCRdb to 2016 to 2018). Trimming at the junction amounts to 1 base on V and 0 bases on J, and the germline ends lie 13 bases apart. CDR1 MDHEN and CDR2 SYDVKM are derived from the germline V gene. The cysteine opens and the phenylalanine closes a CDR3 of 18 amino acids. The kept DNA is CDR3 alone, 54 bases in frame from the first base. Library creation used PCR. TCRdb lists the instrument as Illumina HiSeq 2000. TCRdb applied fastp at Q25 and MiXCR to the public reads, then kept only in-frame beta chains. Rows with a matching CDR3 protein are joined into one entry that keeps the most common DNA and genes. This sample has roughly 10,000 distinct CDR3 sequences in its table, and roughly three fifths of those were observed once. The ten largest clones take up 27% of the sample.

Concerning this clonotype itself: The target of this receptor is not known. No much larger clone is present one base from it, and per-base qualities are unavailable.

The sequence derives from a female donor with esophageal squamous cell carcinoma. The sample taken for sequencing was esophageal tumor tissue. The chain joins TRBV28 to TRBJ2-6; the D gene remains uncertain. The CDR3 corresponds to CASSLSTWLRSGANVLTF. The DNA sequence is given as TGTGCCAGCAGTTTATCGACTTGGCTGCGCTCTGGGGCCAACGTCCTGACTTTC.